This TCR beta chain appears in the sequencing data of a study of blood T cell repertoires in COVID-19. Across the study: COVID-19 samples from acute and convalescent phases originated in the United States, Italy and Spain. T cells, B-cell-depleted T cells, or PBMCs supplied cDNA or gDNA.

In the authors' workflow: Reference gene primer amplification in the assay estimated nucleated cell counts. Generated by immunoSEQ multiplex PCR, the TCRdb table keeps only in-frame clones and is missing some. From that table come the V and J calls and clone size; the DNA was used to work out D and trimming. The sample shows approximately 52,000 clones, roughly 90% of them seen only once. This CDR3 spans 18 amino acids. After removal of 3 bases from V and 2 bases from J, the junction contained 7 bases not matched to a gene. Germline V lookup: CDR1 SNHLY, CDR2 FYNNEI. The sample was peripheral blood. The TCR sequence derives from a man in his fifties or sixties with acute or convalescent COVID-19. The J gene is TRBJ2-1, the V gene TRBV2; 13 nucleotides align to TRBD2. As DNA, the CDR3 is TGTGCCAGCAGTGACATAGGACTAGCGGGAGATGCCTACAATGAGCAGTTCTTC. Its translation is CASSDIGLAGDAYNEQFF.